This TCR beta chain originates from a study of monozygotic twins with inflammatory bowel disease. In germline, CDR1 is SGHAT, CDR2 FQNNGV. This CDR3 has 16 amino acids. General study findings and limits: The data offered no way to tell different T cell subtypes apart.

PCR of TCRalpha and TCRbeta cDNA was nested, with two rounds of around 15 and 9 cycles. Reprocessing the 5' RACE reads, TCRdb reports a single entry for every CDR3 protein and omits DNA. The sample has approximately 200,000 distinct CDR3 sequences, and its top ten clones hold 1.6%. Notes on this clonotype: What it binds is unknown.

Sequenced: blood. This TCR was sampled from a human donor with ulcerative colitis or Crohn's disease, or a healthy co-twin of an affected twin (not recorded which). The chain links TRBV11-2 to TRBJ2-7; there is no DNA to check the TCRdb D call of TRBD1. CDR3 sequence: CASSSTPSGGLYEQYF.